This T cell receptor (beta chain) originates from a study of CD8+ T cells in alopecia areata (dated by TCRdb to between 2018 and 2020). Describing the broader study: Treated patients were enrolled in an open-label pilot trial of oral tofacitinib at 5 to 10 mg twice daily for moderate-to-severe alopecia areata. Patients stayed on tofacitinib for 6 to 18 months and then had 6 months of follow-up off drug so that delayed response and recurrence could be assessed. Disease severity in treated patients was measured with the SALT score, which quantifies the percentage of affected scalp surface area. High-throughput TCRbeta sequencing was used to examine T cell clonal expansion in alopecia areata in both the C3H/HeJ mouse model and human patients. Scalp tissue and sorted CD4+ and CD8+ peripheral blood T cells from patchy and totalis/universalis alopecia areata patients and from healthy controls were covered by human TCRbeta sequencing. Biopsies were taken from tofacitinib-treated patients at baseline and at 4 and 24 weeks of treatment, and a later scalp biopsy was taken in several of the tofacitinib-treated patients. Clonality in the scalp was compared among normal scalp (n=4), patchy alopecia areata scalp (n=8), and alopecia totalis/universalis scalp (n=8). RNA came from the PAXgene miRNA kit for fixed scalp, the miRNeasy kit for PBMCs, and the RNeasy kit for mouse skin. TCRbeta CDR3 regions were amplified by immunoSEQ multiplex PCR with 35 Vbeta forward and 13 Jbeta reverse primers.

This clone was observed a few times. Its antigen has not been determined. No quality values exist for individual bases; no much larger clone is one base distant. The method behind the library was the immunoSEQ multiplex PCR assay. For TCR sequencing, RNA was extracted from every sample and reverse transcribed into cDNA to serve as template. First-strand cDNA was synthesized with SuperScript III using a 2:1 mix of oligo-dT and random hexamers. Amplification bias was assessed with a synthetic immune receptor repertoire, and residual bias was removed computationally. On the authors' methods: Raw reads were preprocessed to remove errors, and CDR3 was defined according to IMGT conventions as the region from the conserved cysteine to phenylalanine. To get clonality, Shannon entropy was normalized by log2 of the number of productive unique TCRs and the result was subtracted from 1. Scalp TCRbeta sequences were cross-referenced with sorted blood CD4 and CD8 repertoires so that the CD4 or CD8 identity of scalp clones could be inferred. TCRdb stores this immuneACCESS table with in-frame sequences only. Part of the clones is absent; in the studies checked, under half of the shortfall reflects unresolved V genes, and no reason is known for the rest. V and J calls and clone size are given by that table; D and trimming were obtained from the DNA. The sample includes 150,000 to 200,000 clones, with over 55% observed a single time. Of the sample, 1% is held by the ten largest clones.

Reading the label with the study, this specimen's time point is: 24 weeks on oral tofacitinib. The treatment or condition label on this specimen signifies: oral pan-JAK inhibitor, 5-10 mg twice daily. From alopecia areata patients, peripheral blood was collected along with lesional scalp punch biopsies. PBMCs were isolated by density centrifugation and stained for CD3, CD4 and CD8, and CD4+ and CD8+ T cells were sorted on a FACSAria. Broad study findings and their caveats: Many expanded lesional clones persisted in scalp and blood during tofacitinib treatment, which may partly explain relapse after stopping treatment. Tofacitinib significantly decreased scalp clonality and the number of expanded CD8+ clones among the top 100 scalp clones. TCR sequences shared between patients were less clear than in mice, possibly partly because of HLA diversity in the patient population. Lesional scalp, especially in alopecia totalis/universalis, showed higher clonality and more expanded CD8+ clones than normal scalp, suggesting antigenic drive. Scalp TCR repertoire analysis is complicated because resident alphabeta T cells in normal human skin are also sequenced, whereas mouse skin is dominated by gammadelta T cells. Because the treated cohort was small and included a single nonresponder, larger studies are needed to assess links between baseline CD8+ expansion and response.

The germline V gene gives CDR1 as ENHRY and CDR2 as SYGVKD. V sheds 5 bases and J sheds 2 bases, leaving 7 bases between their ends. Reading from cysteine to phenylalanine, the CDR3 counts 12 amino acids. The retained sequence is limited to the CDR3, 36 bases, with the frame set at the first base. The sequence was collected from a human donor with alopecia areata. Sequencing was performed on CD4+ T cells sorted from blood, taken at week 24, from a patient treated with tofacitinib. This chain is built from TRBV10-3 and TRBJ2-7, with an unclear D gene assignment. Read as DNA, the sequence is TGTGCCATCAGTAAGGAGACCTACGAGCAGTACTTC. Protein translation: CAISKETYEQYF.